This record covers a single T cell receptor beta chain. Sequencing used immunoSEQ multiplex PCR; TCRdb keeps in-frame clones, though not all of them. This table holds about 300,000 clones, 85% to 90% found once. Germline V gene data show CDR1 as MNHEY and CDR2 as SMNVEV (reference sequence). The CDR3 runs 15 residues. V trimming: 4 bases; J trimming: 11 bases; junction bases outside the gene matches: 14. Ages ranged from about 18 to 89 years, with residence in around 24 US areas. Grouping used clinical history reported by participants in a survey and questionnaire. These data originate in a study of blood T cell repertoires in COVID-19. For the study at large: Collection of acute and convalescent COVID-19 samples took place in the United States, Italy and Spain.

The specimen sequenced was PBMCs or T cells enriched from blood (not recorded which). This TCR derives from a woman aged 18-30 years who had recovered from COVID-19. This chain links TRBV27 with TRBJ2-1; 7 positions match TRBD2. DNA of the CDR3: TGTGCCAGCAGTTCATTGGGACTACCCGTAAGTAAGCAGTTCTTC. This sequence encodes CASSSLGLPVSKQFF.